This entry is about one T cell receptor beta chain. Its antigen remains unknown. The sample is drawn from a study of beta chain features in type 1 diabetes. Study conclusions and caveats: When Type 1 diabetes patients were examined, their TCRB CDR3s proved moderately but significantly shorter in all four CD4+ subsets. VDJ junctions from patients with type 1 diabetes contained fewer insertions and more deletions.

One heparinised draw of blood, averaging about 110 mL, came from each donor. Via the markers CD45RO/CCR7/CD25/CD127/CD95/CD27, stem cell-like memory, regulatory, central memory and naive CD4+ cells were sorted. Germline V gene data show CDR1 as SQVTM and CDR2 as ANQGSEA. V was trimmed by 5 bases and J by 0 bases, leaving 11 bases between them. There are 14 residues in the CDR3. Sequencing targeted expressed TCRB transcripts, as all isolated RNA had been reverse transcribed. Clones were sequenced by immunoSEQ multiplex PCR, and TCRdb holds only the in-frame ones, with some missing. The sample lists 20,000 to 30,000 clones, around 69% seen once, with 4% to 4.5% in the top ten.

This TCR was sampled from a man aged 18 to 30 with type 1 diabetes. Sequenced input: Tregs from blood. This chain links TRBV29-1 with TRBJ2-1; a possible D gene is TRBD1 (6 bases). The CDR3 DNA is TGCAGCGTTCCGCGACAGGCCTCCTACAATGAGCAGTTCTTC. Protein product: CSVPRQASYNEQFF.